The clone carrying this TCR beta chain was seen once. This record belongs to a study of blood T cell repertoires in COVID-19. Study-level information: Specimens from acute and convalescent COVID-19 originated in the United States, Italy and Spain. The analysed material was cDNA or gDNA that came from T cells, B-cell-depleted T cells, or PBMCs.

Per the study methods: Amplified reference gene primers provided the basis for estimating nucleated cell counts. Assay: immunoSEQ multiplex PCR; the TCRdb copy retains only in-frame clones and omits some. V, J and clone size are those of that table, while D and trimming were read from the DNA. The table includes approximately 150,000 clones, over 70% detected once. The germline V gene has CDR1 SQVTM and CDR2 ANQGSEA. Unmatched junction bases numbered 6, after V lost 4 bases and J lost 10 bases. This CDR3 region has 13 residues. This receptor was obtained from a middle-aged man with active or convalescent COVID-19. The chain combines TRBV29-1 with TRBJ2-1; 11 bases align to TRBD2. Sequencing was carried out using peripheral blood. The CDR3 nucleotides read TGCAGCGTTGTGGTAGCGGGAGGGCGAGAGCAGTTCTTC. Protein sequence: CSVVVAGGREQFF.